Detailed here is one TCR beta chain. The multiple sclerosis controls were treatment-naive patients affected by stable or active relapsing-remitting disease. Negative isolation was used for CD8+ and CD4+ T cells, and FACS enrichment was applied to TEMRA cells. This sample stems from a study of CD8 T cells in Susac syndrome. Random hexamers primed reverse transcription of about 0.5 to 1 ug RNA. TCR beta CDR3 was amplified by immunoSEQ covering 54 Vbeta and 13 Jbeta. TCRdb independently ran MiXCR on the immunoSEQ multiplex PCR reads; one entry per CDR3 protein. Seen here are fewer than 150,000 distinct CDR3 sequences, around 91% observed once, and the top ten hold around 0.24%. This CDR3 comprises 11 residues. In germline, CDR1 is MNHEY, CDR2 SVGEGT. Trimming took off 5 bases at V and 4 bases at J, with 5 bases between the two ends.

The gene calls are TRBV6-2 or TRBV6-3 and TRBJ1-2; D is uncertain. Sample: CD8+ T cells from PBMCs. The receptor was isolated from a human donor with multiple sclerosis. The CDR3 loop is CASSPAYGYTF. CDR3 in DNA: TGTGCCAGCAGTCCGGCCTATGGCTACACCTTC.